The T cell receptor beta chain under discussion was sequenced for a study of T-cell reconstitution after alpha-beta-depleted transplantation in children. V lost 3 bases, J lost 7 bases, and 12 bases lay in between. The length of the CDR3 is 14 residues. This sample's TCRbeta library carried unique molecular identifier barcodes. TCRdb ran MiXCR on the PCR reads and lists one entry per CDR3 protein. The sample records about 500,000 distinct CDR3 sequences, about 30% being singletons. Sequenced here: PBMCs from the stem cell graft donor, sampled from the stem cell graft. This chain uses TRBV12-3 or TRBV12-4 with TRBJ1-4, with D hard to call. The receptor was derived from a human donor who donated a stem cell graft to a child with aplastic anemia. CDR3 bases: TGTGCCAGCAGTTTGTACGGGAGTAGTGAAAAACTGTTTTTT. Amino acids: CASSLYGSSEKLFF.